This record covers a single T cell receptor (beta chain). Its antigen is as yet unknown. Germline and junction disagree at one end, which may indicate a read error. The template was RNA from unsorted bulk tissue. More than 3 cm separated this lung sample from the edge of the tumor. The library came from three nested PCR rounds adapted from ARM-PCR protocols. TCRdb called the multiplex PCR reads again in MiXCR, with one record for every CDR3 protein. The sample consists of 75,000 to 80,000 distinct CDR3 sequences, approximately 82% of them appearing once. This sample was taken from a study of tumor and adjacent non-tumor tissue in lung cancer. Background on the study: There were some 11 adenocarcinoma, a couple of squamous cell carcinoma and 1 small cell lung cancer cases. Aged roughly 31 to 85 years, patients included roughly ten men and five or six women with stage I to III disease.

This CDR3 has 15 residues. Study conclusions and caveats: Patients with more diverse tumor TCRs had worse survival. Significantly higher TCR diversity was found in tumor than normal lung.

Sequencing input: distant non-tumor lung tissue. The V and J genes are TRBV12-3 or TRBV12-4 and TRBJ2-1, with 7 bases matching TRBD1. The sequence came from a man between 70 and 80 years old with non-small cell lung cancer. In nucleotides, the CDR3 is TGTGCCAGCAGTCTAGACAGGGAACCCTACAATGAGCAGTTCTTT. It is translated as CASSLDREPYNEQFF.